This TCR beta chain was profiled in a study of blood T cell repertoires in COVID-19. Clones were sequenced by immunoSEQ multiplex PCR, and TCRdb holds only the in-frame ones, with some missing. The data show over 300,000 clones, with 85% to 90% seen just once and around 6.3% held by the top ten. V was shortened by 4 bases and J by 5 bases, with 11 bases between the two germline ends. CDR1 SGHVS and CDR2 FQNEAQ come from the germline V gene. CDR3 length: 13 residues. The sequenced material came from peripheral blood. The receptor's source is a man aged 18 to 29 with active or convalescent COVID-19. V gene TRBV7-8 combines with J gene TRBJ2-5, with D perhaps matching TRBD2 (7 bases). In nucleotides, the CDR3 is TGTGCCAGCAGCTGGGGGGGCAGGGAGACCCAGTACTTC. Amino acids: CASSWGGRETQYF.